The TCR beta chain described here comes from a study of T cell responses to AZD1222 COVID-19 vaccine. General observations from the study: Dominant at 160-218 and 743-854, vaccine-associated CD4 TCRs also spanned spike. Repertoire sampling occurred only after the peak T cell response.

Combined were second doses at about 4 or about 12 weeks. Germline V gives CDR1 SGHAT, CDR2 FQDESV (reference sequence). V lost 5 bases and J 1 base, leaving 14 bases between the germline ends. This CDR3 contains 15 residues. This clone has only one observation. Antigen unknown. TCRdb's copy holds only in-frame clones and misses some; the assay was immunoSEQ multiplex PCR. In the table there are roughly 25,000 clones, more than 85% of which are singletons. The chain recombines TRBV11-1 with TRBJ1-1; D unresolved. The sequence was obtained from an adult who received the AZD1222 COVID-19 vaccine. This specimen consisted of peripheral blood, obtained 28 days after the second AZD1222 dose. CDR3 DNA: TGTGCCAGCAGCCCGGACCCATACGAGAACACTGAAGCTTTCTTT. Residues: CASSPDPYENTEAFF.